Presented here are 5 T cell receptor beta chains from one specimen sequenced in a study of shared clonotypes between healthy human individuals. CD8 cells regarded as naive lacked CD45RO, were positively chosen for CCR7, and omitted terminally differentiated effector memory CD45RA+ cells. This table comes from immunoSEQ multiplex PCR, and its TCRdb copy is limited to in-frame clones, with some not included. Among millions of clones, approximately 94% were seen once, and the ten largest hold roughly 1.1%. The material sequenced was naive CD8+ T cells sorted from blood. The source is a man in his late teens or twenties in good health.

The chain combines TRBV4-1 with TRBJ2-7; D remains unclear. The CDR3 runs 15 residues. The ends were cut back, 4 bases at V and 0 bases at J, with 13 bases in the middle. Per the germline V gene, CDR1 is MGHRA and CDR2 is YSYEKL. The CDR3 loop reads CASSPQSLSSYEQYF. As DNA, the CDR3 is TGCGCCAGCAGCCCCCAGAGCCTGAGCTCCTACGAGCAGTACTTC.

The chain recombines TRBV15 with TRBJ1-2; weak D call: TRBD1 (5 bases). This CDR3 spans 15 amino acids. Germline assignment: CDR1 LNHNV and CDR2 YYDKDF (reference sequence). V lost 0 bases, J lost 5 bases, and 13 bases lay in between. CDR3 sequence (DNA): TGTGCCACCAGCAGAGATCTAGGGACGGAATATGGCTACACCTTC. This translates into CATSRDLGTEYGYTF.

This clone was counted between two and nine times. Mismatch with germline at one junction end may stem from a read error. The sample carries other DNA sequences with the same CDR3. The V gene is TRBV2, the J gene TRBJ1-5; 7 bases map to TRBD1. CDR1 and CDR2 (germline): SNHLY, FYNNEI. This CDR3 has 14 residues. The CDR3 DNA sequence: TGTGCCAGCAGTGTTCAGGGGGGCAACCAGCCCCAGCATTTT. Amino acid sequence: CASSVQGGNQPQHF.

The chain carries TRBV7-6 and TRBJ1-5; 11 bases align to TRBD1. J gave up 0 bases and V 6 bases, and 7 bases lay outside the gene matches. CDR1 SGHVS and CDR2 FNYEAQ come from the germline V gene. The CDR3 spans 17 residues. CDR3 DNA sequence: TGTGCCAGCAGTCGCGGACAGGGGGCCGATAGCAATCAGCCCCAGCATTTT. Translated, it gives CASSRGQGADSNQPQHF.

To note about this clone: This sample includes further DNA sequences coding for the same CDR3. This chain uses TRBV5-6 with TRBJ1-1; perhaps TRBD1 as D (5 bases). V was cut by 4 bases and J by 3 bases, with 10 bases left in between. The CDR3 runs 13 residues. Per germline, CDR1 SGHDT and CDR2 YYEEEE. This CDR3 reads CASSRTGDTEAFF. CDR3 nucleotides: TGTGCCAGCAGCCGAACAGGAGACACTGAAGCTTTCTTT.